This T cell receptor beta chain was found in a study of T cells after somatic rescue of genetic block. This CDR3 has 16 residues. Germline trimming cut 1 base from V and 3 bases from J; bases unmatched to any gene: 3. CDR1 is SGHTA, CDR2 FQGNSA, per germline. Assay used: immunoSEQ multiplex PCR; TCRdb lists only in-frame clones, some missing. In the table there are some 13,000 clones, around 70% of which are singletons. The chain employs TRBV7-2 and TRBJ2-7, with 13 bases lining up with TRBD2. The TCR originated in a boy between 5 and 17 years old. The specimen sequenced was peripheral blood mononuclear cells (PBMCs). The CDR3 bases are TGTGCCAGCAGCTTAGAGGGACTAGCGGGGTTCTACGAGCAGTACTTC. It codes for CASSLEGLAGFYEQYF. Together with reference TRBV7-2 and TRBJ2-7, the CDR3 gives the full variable domain: GAGVSQSPSNKVTEKGKDVELRCDPISGHTALYWYRQSLGQGLEFLIYFQGNSAPDKSGLPSDRFSAERTGGSVSTLTIQRTQQEDSAVYLCASSLEGLAGFYEQYFGPGTRLTVT.